Presented here are 29 T cell receptor beta chains from one specimen sequenced in a study of T cells in tuberculosis (dated by TCRdb to 2016 to 2019). The library was obtained by the immunoSEQ multiplex PCR assay. TCRdb took over this immuneACCESS table, retaining in-frame rearrangements with V and J assigned. Such tables are incomplete; in checked studies, under half of the missing clones stem from an unresolved V gene, and the remainder is unexplained. The sample yields 35,000 to 55,000 clones; around 94% were counted once. The biggest ten clones account for under 2% of the sample. Sequencing input: PBMCs. These TCRs come from a donor under 30 with latent tuberculosis or without tuberculosis infection. Some clones in this sample may be carry-over from other donors' samples.

The chain couples TRBV7-3 to TRBJ2-3, with D hard to call. The CDR3 is 14 amino acids. Trimming pared 5 bases from V and 0 bases from J, leaving 9 bases between. CDR1 is SGHTA, CDR2 FQGTGA, per germline. Here the CDR3 reads CASSETGSTDTQYF. The CDR3 DNA sequence: TGTGCCAGCAGCGAGACTGGAAGCACAGATACGCAGTATTTT.

The rearrangement joins TRBV6-5 to TRBJ1-1; no definite D call. The V and J ends lost 0 bases and 0 bases respectively, with 5 bases between them. The CDR3 length is 14 residues. The germline CDR1 and CDR2 sequences are MNHEY and SVGAGI. CDR3 nucleotides: TGTGCCAGCAGTTACTCGTTAATGAACACTGAAGCTTTCTTT. Protein product: CASSYSLMNTEAFF.

This chain connects TRBV25-1 to TRBJ1-5; possible D gene TRBD1, 6 bases. CDR3 size: 16 residues. V lost 4 bases, J lost 2 bases, and 15 bases lay in between. Germline CDR1 and CDR2: MGHDK and SYGVNS. The CDR3 spells CASSGTRDMGNQPQHF. The CDR3 nucleotides are TGTGCCAGCAGTGGAACCCGGGACATGGGCAATCAGCCCCAGCATTTT.

This chain connects TRBV7-9 to TRBJ2-5; 7 positions agree with TRBD2. This CDR3 contains 15 residues. The germline CDR1 and CDR2 sequences are SEHNR and FQNEAQ (reference sequence). V shed 4 bases and J 2 bases; nucleotides not matched to a gene: 7. This CDR3 reads CASSSILAPQETQYF. In DNA, the CDR3 is TGTGCCAGCAGCTCGATACTAGCGCCTCAAGAGACCCAGTACTTC.

The chain joins TRBV19 to TRBJ2-5; 12 bases align to TRBD2. Germline assignment: CDR1 LNHDA and CDR2 SQIVND (reference sequence). CDR3 length equals 15 residues. Trimming took 1 base from V and 4 from J; bases not matched to a gene: 1. CDR3 in amino acids: CASSIGLAGVETQYF. The CDR3 nucleotides are TGTGCCAGTAGTATAGGACTAGCGGGAGTAGAGACCCAGTACTTC.

The V and J genes are TRBV4-3 and TRBJ2-3; tentative D call: TRBD2 (6 bases). The CDR3 is made up of 16 amino acids. The germline V and J ends were trimmed by 3 bases and 0 bases, with 13 bases remaining between them. CDR1 is LGHNA, CDR2 YSLEER, per germline. Here the CDR3 reads CASSQILSGSTDTQYF. In DNA, the CDR3 is TGCGCCAGCAGCCAGATACTTAGCGGTAGCACAGATACGCAGTATTTT.

This clone was detected a few times. The rearrangement uses TRBV10-1 and TRBJ2-1; TRBD2 matches 7 bases. Germline values: CDR1 WNHNN, CDR2 SYGVQD (reference sequence). There are 16 residues in the CDR3. J lost 9 bases, V lost 8 bases, and 19 bases had no gene match. The CDR3 region has the DNA TGCGCCAGCCGGGGGGATGGGGATGGCGCTGCCAGTGAGCAGTTCTTC. Translating it yields CASRGDGDGAASEQFF.

The V call is TRBV28, the J call TRBJ1-2; TRBD1 matches 7 bases. Per germline, CDR1 MDHEN and CDR2 SYDVKM. This CDR3 is 15 amino acids long. V lost 8 bases and J lost 3; bases outside the gene matches: 12. CDR3 nucleotides: TGTGCCAGCTCTACCCCGGACAGGTGGCACTATGGCTACACCTTC. This codes for CASSTPDRWHYGYTF.

The chain employs TRBV11-2 and TRBJ1-4; 8 nucleotides align to TRBD1. CDR1 and CDR2 from the germline V gene are SGHAT and FQNNGV. J was trimmed by 3 bases and V by 5 bases; bases with no gene match: 14. The CDR3 runs to 18 residues. The CDR3: CASSPSPQGALSNEKLFF. In DNA, the CDR3 is TGTGCCAGCAGCCCTAGTCCCCAGGGGGCGTTGTCTAATGAAAAACTGTTTTTT.

This clone was found once. The CDR3 reads CASSVEKRKNHNEQFF. In DNA form, the CDR3 reads TGTGCCAGCAGCGTAGAAAAGCGGAAGAACCACAATGAGCAGTTCTTC. The rearrangement joins TRBV9 to TRBJ2-1, with D possibly being TRBD2 (5 bases). CDR3 length equals 16 residues. The germline V gene encodes CDR1 SGDLS and CDR2 YYNGEE. The V end lost 0 bases, the J end lost 5 bases, and 15 bases lay between the germline ends.

This clone showed up just once. The chain is built from TRBV5-4 and TRBJ2-7, with TRBD1 matching over 7 bases. The germline V gene encodes CDR1 SGHNT and CDR2 YYREEE (reference sequence). V gave up 4 bases and J gave up 3 bases; unmatched junction bases: 10. The CDR3 is 15 residues long. CDR3 in amino acids: CASSDPSTGIYEQYF. DNA for the CDR3: TGTGCCAGCAGCGACCCTTCGACAGGGATCTACGAGCAGTACTTC.

DNA of the CDR3: TGCGCCAGCAGCCAAGTCCCCACGGGAGGAACAGATACGCAGTATTTT. Amino acid sequence: CASSQVPTGGTDTQYF. The J gene is TRBJ2-3, the V gene TRBV4-1; 7 nucleotides line up with TRBD2. V lost 1 base and J lost 3; bases outside the gene matches: 7. Germline V gives CDR1 MGHRA, CDR2 YSYEKL. The CDR3 runs 16 residues.

The chain is built from TRBV27 and TRBJ2-5, with 9 bases identical to TRBD2. The V and J ends lost 5 bases and 0 bases, in that order; junction bases with no gene match: 7. The CDR3 is made up of 16 amino acids. Per the germline V gene, CDR1 is MNHEY and CDR2 is SMNVEV (reference sequence). The CDR3 region has the DNA TGTGCCAGCAGTCCCGTAGCGGGAGTGTACCAAGAGACCCAGTACTTC. Amino acid sequence: CASSPVAGVYQETQYF.

The rearrangement links TRBV28 to TRBJ2-7; 7 bases line up with TRBD1. Germline CDR1 MDHEN, CDR2 SYDVKM. This CDR3 has 14 amino acids. The V gene end was trimmed by 6 bases and the J gene end by 4 bases; junction bases not matched to a gene: 9. CDR3 amino acids: CASSHDRVGYEQYF. CDR3 in DNA: TGTGCCAGCAGCCATGACAGGGTCGGGTACGAGCAGTACTTC. Combining the CDR3 with reference TRBV28 and TRBJ2-7 gives the whole variable domain DVKVTQSSRYLVKRTGEKVFLECVQDMDHENMFWYRQDPGLGLRLIYFSYDVKMKEKGDIPEGYSVSREKKERFSLILESASTNQTSMYLCASSHDRVGYEQYFGPGTRLTVT.

This clone was detected only a few times. The rearrangement links TRBV2 to TRBJ2-2; 9 bases align to TRBD1. The CDR3 runs to 17 residues. Germline V lookup: CDR1 SNHLY, CDR2 FYNNEI. Trimming at V came to 6 bases and at J to 4 bases, leaving 12 bases not matched to a gene. The CDR3 reads CASSRLWGTGITGELFF. The CDR3 DNA follows: TGTGCCAGCAGCCGCCTTTGGGGGACAGGGATCACCGGGGAGCTGTTTTTT.

CDR3 DNA: TGCAGCGTTGAAGCGCCGGCAGACTGGGACAGCCATGAAAAACTGTTTTTT. As protein: CSVEAPADWDSHEKLFF. The genes are TRBV29-1 and TRBJ1-4, with 7 bases identical to TRBD1. The V gene's germline CDR1 is SQVTM and CDR2 ANQGSEA. The CDR3 extends over 17 amino acids. J was trimmed by 6 bases and V by 1 base; bases with no gene match: 14.

The chain has TRBV11-2 and TRBJ1-1; D is uncertain. Trimming took off 0 bases at V and 0 bases at J, with 11 bases between the two ends. The V gene's germline CDR1 is SGHAT and CDR2 FQNNGV. This CDR3 is 16 amino acids long. The CDR3, as DNA: TGTGCCAGCAGCTTAGATCTCAGGTATTTGAACACTGAAGCTTTCTTT. Translated, it gives CASSLDLRYLNTEAFF.

The chain recombines TRBV20-1 with TRBJ2-7; tentative D call: TRBD1 (5 bases). Per the germline V gene, CDR1 is DFQATT and CDR2 is SNEGSKA (reference sequence). This CDR3 region has 11 residues. The V end was cut by 5 bases, the J end by 4 bases, with 9 bases between. Written as DNA, the CDR3 is TGCAGTGCTGTTGACAGTTACGAGCAGTACTTC. Translation: CSAVDSYEQYF.

V is TRBV9 and J is TRBJ1-2; D ambiguous. Trimming took 0 bases from V and 2 from J, leaving 8 bases between them. The CDR3 sequence is 14 residues long. Germline CDR1 SGDLS, CDR2 YYNGEE. This chain's CDR3 is CASSVASRNYGYTF. The CDR3 DNA sequence: TGTGCCAGCAGCGTAGCTTCTAGGAACTATGGCTACACCTTC.

The rearrangement links TRBV29-1 to TRBJ1-1, with D tentatively TRBD1 (5 bases). V lost 4 bases to trimming and J lost 0 bases, with 9 bases between them. Per the germline V gene, CDR1 is SQVTM and CDR2 is ANQGSEA. The length of the CDR3 is 13 residues. The CDR3 reads CSVGPGLNTEAFF. The CDR3 nucleotides are TGCAGCGTTGGGCCAGGGCTGAACACTGAAGCTTTCTTT. Filled out from reference TRBV29-1 and TRBJ1-1, the complete variable domain reads SAVISQKPSRDICQRGTSLTIQCQVDSQVTMMFWYRQQPGQSLTLIATANQGSEATYESGFVIDKFPISRPNLTFSTLTVSNMSPEDSSIYLCSVGPGLNTEAFFGQGTRLTVV.

This chain links TRBV10-1 with TRBJ2-3, with 8 bases fitting TRBD1. Germline V gives CDR1 WNHNN, CDR2 SYGVQD (reference sequence). With 5 bases clipped from V and 6 bases from J, the junction kept 10 bases outside the gene matches. The CDR3 loop spans 15 amino acids. CDR3 sequence: CASSRTGSLGDTQYF. The CDR3 nucleotides are TGCGCCAGCAGTAGGACAGGGTCACTAGGGGATACGCAGTATTTT.

This chain connects TRBV27 to TRBJ2-7; TRBD1 is a possible D gene (6 bases). From germline, CDR1 is MNHEY and CDR2 SMNVEV (reference sequence). V lost 3 bases, J lost 1 base, and 10 bases lay in between. CDR3 length: 14 residues. For the CDR3, the DNA is TGTGCCAGCAGTTTCCGGGACAAGTCCTACGAGCAGTACTTC. Residues: CASSFRDKSYEQYF.

The rearrangement uses TRBV4-3 and TRBJ1-2; TRBD1 matches 10 bases. V shed 4 bases and J 1 base; nucleotides not matched to a gene: 3. The CDR3 consists of 15 residues. The germline CDR1 and CDR2 sequences are LGHNA and YSLEER. In DNA form, the CDR3 reads TGCGCCAGCAGCCTGGGACAGGGGATTAACTATGGCTACACCTTC. Residues: CASSLGQGINYGYTF.

This sequence joins TRBV5-1 and TRBJ2-1; TRBD1 aligns across 11 bases. The CDR3 sequence is 14 residues long. Losses at the gene ends were 4 bases for V and 6 bases for J; bases not matched to a gene: 3. CDR1 SGHRS and CDR2 YFSETQ come from the germline V gene. In nucleotides, the CDR3 is TGCGCCAGCAGCCGAGGGACAGGGGGCAATGAGCAGTTCTTC. Translation gives CASSRGTGGNEQFF.

The genes are TRBV25-1 and TRBJ2-3; 11 nucleotides line up with TRBD2. This CDR3 is 14 amino acids long. Germline CDR1 and CDR2: MGHDK and SYGVNS. Trimming at V came to 6 bases and at J to 4 bases, leaving 3 bases not matched to a gene. The CDR3 protein is CASSPGLAADTQYF. In DNA, the CDR3 is TGTGCCAGCAGCCCGGGACTAGCGGCAGATACGCAGTATTTT.

J is TRBJ1-1 and V is TRBV18; no firm D call. The germline V gene has CDR1 KGHSH and CDR2 LQKENI. The CDR3 sequence is 15 residues long. The V end was cut by 5 bases, the J end by 2 bases, with 15 bases between. CDR3 DNA sequence: TGTGCCAGCTCAGCTAGGGAGATCGGCAACACTGAAGCTTTCTTT. This translates into CASSAREIGNTEAFF.

The chain links TRBV2 to TRBJ2-5; 10 bases map to TRBD1. CDR1 SNHLY and CDR2 FYNNEI come from the germline V gene. The CDR3 is 14 residues long. The V segment lost 5 bases and the J segment 3 bases; nucleotides outside the gene matches: 3. CDR3 sequence reads: CASSFGTGEETQYF. The CDR3 nucleotides are TGTGCCAGCAGTTTCGGGACAGGGGAAGAGACCCAGTACTTC.

The chain is built from TRBV11-2 and TRBJ1-1, with 8 bases fitting TRBD1. CDR1 and CDR2 from the germline V gene are SGHAT and FQNNGV. The trim removed 2 bases at V and 0 bases at J, leaving 2 bases unmatched. The CDR3 spans 15 residues. The CDR3 region is CASSLIQGVNTEAFF. The DNA of the CDR3 is TGTGCCAGCAGCTTAATACAGGGGGTGAACACTGAAGCTTTCTTT.

The chain links TRBV5-4 to TRBJ2-3, with no clear D. V lost 4 bases and J 3 bases, leaving 24 bases between the germline ends. This CDR3 region has 18 residues. The germline gives CDR1 SGHNT, CDR2 YYREEE (reference sequence). DNA of the CDR3: TGTGCCAGCAGCCCCCGGCGAGGCGTTGGTATTTCGACAGATACGCAGTATTTT. It specifies CASSPRRGVGISTDTQYF.